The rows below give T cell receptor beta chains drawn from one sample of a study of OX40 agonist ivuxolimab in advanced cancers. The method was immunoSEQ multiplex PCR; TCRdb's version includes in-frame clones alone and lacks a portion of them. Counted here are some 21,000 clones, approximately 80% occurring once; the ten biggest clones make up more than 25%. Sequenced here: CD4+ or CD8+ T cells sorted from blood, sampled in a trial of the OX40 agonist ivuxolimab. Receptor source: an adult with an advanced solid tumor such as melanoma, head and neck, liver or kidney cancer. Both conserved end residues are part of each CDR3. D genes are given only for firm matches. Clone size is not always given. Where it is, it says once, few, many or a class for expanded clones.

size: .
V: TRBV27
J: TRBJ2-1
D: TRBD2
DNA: TGTGCCAGCAGTTTCGGGACTAGCATCAATGAGCAGTTCTTC
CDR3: CASSFGTSINEQFF

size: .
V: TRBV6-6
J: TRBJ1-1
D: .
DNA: TGTGCCAGCAGTTACTCCCTTTCGGGGACTGAAGCTTTCTTT
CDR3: CASSYSLSGTEAFF

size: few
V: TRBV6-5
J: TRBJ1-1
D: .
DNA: TGTGCCAGCAGTTACTCGATGCAGTCTCAAGCTTTCTTT
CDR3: CASSYSMQSQAFF

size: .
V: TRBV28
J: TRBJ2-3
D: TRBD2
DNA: TGTGCCAGCAGCCTATGGGCTAGCGGGAGTACCGCAGATACGCAGTATTTT
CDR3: CASSLWASGSTADTQYF